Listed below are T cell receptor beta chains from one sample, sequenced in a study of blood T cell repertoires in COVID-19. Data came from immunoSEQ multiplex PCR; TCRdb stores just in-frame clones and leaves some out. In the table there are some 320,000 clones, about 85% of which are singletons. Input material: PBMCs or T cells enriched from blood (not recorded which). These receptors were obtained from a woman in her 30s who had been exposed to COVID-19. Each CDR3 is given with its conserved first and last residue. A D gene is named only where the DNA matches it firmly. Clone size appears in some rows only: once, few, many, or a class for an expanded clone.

TGTGCCAGCAGCCGGGAGGCAGGTGCGAATTCACCCCTCCACTTT | CASSREAGANSPLHF | TRBV5-5 | . | . | TRBJ1-6
TGCGCCAGCAGGGGAGACACAGATACGCAGTATTTT | CASRGDTDTQYF | TRBV5-1 | . | . | TRBJ2-3
TGTGCCAGCAGTTATCCCCAGTTGAGGGCCACTGAAGCTTTCTTT | CASSYPQLRATEAFF | TRBV28 | few | . | TRBJ1-1
TGTGCCAGCAGTGTAGGGGCCAATCAGCCCCAGCATTTT | CASSVGANQPQHF | TRBV6-4 | many | . | TRBJ1-5
TGCGCCAGCAGCCAAGACGGTTTGGGGAGGGGGGAGCTGTTTTTT | CASSQDGLGRGELFF | TRBV4-1 | . | . | TRBJ2-2
TGCGCCAGCAGTGACACGGGGTTAACAGATACGCAGTATTTT | CASSDTGLTDTQYF | TRBV10-1 | . | . | TRBJ2-3
TGTGCCAGCAGCTATGAATTGGCCGAGCAGTACTTC | CASSYELAEQYF | TRBV7-8 | many | . | TRBJ2-7
TGTGCCATCAGTTGGACATCGGATGAAGCTTTCTTT | CAISWTSDEAFF | TRBV10-3 | once | . | TRBJ1-1
TGTGCCAGCAGCCAAGGCCCCACACAGGGGATGAATTCACCCCTCCACTTT | CASSQGPTQGMNSPLHF | TRBV4-2 | . | TRBD1 | TRBJ1-6
TGTGCCAGCGGGGGGGGTGAGGGAAGAGAGCAGCCCCAGCATTTT | CASGGGEGREQPQHF | TRBV2 | . | . | TRBJ1-5
TGCGCCAGCAGCTCTACAGGGGACCTCTCCTACGAGCAGTACTTC | CASSSTGDLSYEQYF | TRBV5-1 | . | TRBD1 | TRBJ2-7
TGTGCCAGCAGCTTGGGGACTGGGAACACTGAAGCTTTCTTT | CASSLGTGNTEAFF | TRBV5-4 | . | . | TRBJ1-1
TGTGCCAGCAGCGTCCTAGCGGAAAACAATGAGCAGTTCTTC | CASSVLAENNEQFF | TRBV9 | . | TRBD2 | TRBJ2-1
TGTGCCAGCAGAGAGCGTCAGGGCGAGCAGTACTTC | CASRERQGEQYF | TRBV6-5 | . | . | TRBJ2-7
TGTGCCAGCAGTTACGACAGGGGAACTGAAGCTTTCTTT | CASSYDRGTEAFF | TRBV6-2/TRBV6-3 | . | TRBD1 | TRBJ1-1
TGCGCCAGCAGCTCACAGGGTTCCACATCTGACTACGAGCAGTACTTC | CASSSQGSTSDYEQYF | TRBV5-1 | once | . | TRBJ2-7
TGTGCCAGTAGTCTGGAGAAGAACACTGAAGCTTTCTTT | CASSLEKNTEAFF | TRBV19 | . | . | TRBJ1-1
TGCGCCAGCAGCCAGGAGGGACTTAACTACGAGCAGTACTTC | CASSQEGLNYEQYF | TRBV4-1 | . | . | TRBJ2-7
TGCGCCAGCAGCCAAACTAGCGGGGGGGCGTATGACGAGCAGTACTTC | CASSQTSGGAYDEQYF | TRBV4-3 | . | TRBD2 | TRBJ2-7
TGCAGTGCTGGTGGGACTAGCGGGATGCCCAATGAGCAGTTCTTC | CSAGGTSGMPNEQFF | TRBV20-1 | . | TRBD2 | TRBJ2-1
TGTGCCAGCCGGGAGGGAGTAACATCAAACATTCAGTACTTC | CASREGVTSNIQYF | TRBV19 | . | TRBD2 | TRBJ2-4
TGTGCCAGCTCACCACTACCCAGGGGCGCAAATTCACCCCTCCACTTT | CASSPLPRGANSPLHF | TRBV18 | . | . | TRBJ1-6
TGTGCCAGCAGTTTCGCGACAAACACTGAAGCTTTCTTT | CASSFATNTEAFF | TRBV27 | . | . | TRBJ1-1
TGCGCCAGCAGCTTGGGGACAGTAAACACTGAAGCTTTCTTT | CASSLGTVNTEAFF | TRBV5-1 | . | . | TRBJ1-1
TGCGCCAGCAGCCGGGAACGGTTACAAGAGACCCAGTACTTC | CASSRERLQETQYF | TRBV5-1 | . | . | TRBJ2-5
TGCGCCAGCAGCCGTCTGACAGGGGTCTATGGCTACACCTTC | CASSRLTGVYGYTF | TRBV4-3 | . | TRBD1 | TRBJ1-2
TGTGCCAGCAGACTTCGCCTTAACAGGGGAGATACGCAGTATTTT | CASRLRLNRGDTQYF | TRBV5-6 | . | TRBD1 | TRBJ2-3
TGTGCCAGTAGGAAGGACAGGGGTCAACTGTTTTTT | CASRKDRGQLFF | TRBV19 | . | TRBD1 | TRBJ1-4
TGTGCCTGGAGTGCGACAGTGGGAAACACCATATATTTT | CAWSATVGNTIYF | TRBV30 | . | . | TRBJ1-3
TGTGCCAGTATCTCCTCCTACAATGAGCAGTTCTTC | CASISSYNEQFF | TRBV19 | . | . | TRBJ2-1
TGTGCCAGCAGCCGAAGCGGGAACAATGAGCAGTTCTTC | CASSRSGNNEQFF | TRBV3-1/TRBV3-2 | once | TRBD2 | TRBJ2-1
TGTGCCAGCAGTGAAGTCAGGGATGTTATTGGCAATCAGCCCCAGCATTTT | CASSEVRDVIGNQPQHF | TRBV2 | . | . | TRBJ1-5
TGCGCCAGCAGCCAATTACTAGCTTCGGAGACCCAGTACTTC | CASSQLLASETQYF | TRBV4-3 | . | . | TRBJ2-5
TGCAGCGTTTCAAAATCCGGGACAGATGGAAACACCATATATTTT | CSVSKSGTDGNTIYF | TRBV29-1 | few | TRBD1 | TRBJ1-3
TGTGCCAGCAGCTGGGGACAGGGGAGGTACGAGCAGTACTTC | CASSWGQGRYEQYF | TRBV5-5 | . | TRBD1 | TRBJ2-7
TGTGCCATCAGGCAAGTCGGGGGAGGTTTATCCTACGAGCAGTACTTC | CAIRQVGGGLSYEQYF | TRBV10-3 | . | . | TRBJ2-7
TGTGCCTGGAGGGCAGGGACTCCTAGGCAGTACTTC | CAWRAGTPRQYF | TRBV30 | . | . | TRBJ2-7
TGTGCCAGCAGTCCCCGTGGAGGGACGAGCAATCAGCCCCAGCATTTT | CASSPRGGTSNQPQHF | TRBV28 | . | . | TRBJ1-5
TGTGCCAGCAGGGACAGGGGCCATTATTCACCCCTCCACTTT | CASRDRGHYSPLHF | TRBV27 | . | TRBD1 | TRBJ1-6
TGTGCCAGCAGCTTTCAAGCAGGGGGTCGCTACGAGCAGTACTTC | CASSFQAGGRYEQYF | TRBV5-4 | . | TRBD1 | TRBJ2-7
TGTGCCAGCAGAGCCGGGACAGGGGGAGAGGAGCAGTACTTC | CASRAGTGGEEQYF | TRBV7-9 | . | TRBD1 | TRBJ2-7
TGTGCCAGCAGCCCGGTAGTGGCAGGGCGGATCTCTGGAAACACCATATATTTT | CASSPVVAGRISGNTIYF | TRBV11-2 | once | . | TRBJ1-3
TGTGCCAGTAGTATGGGAGGGGACAATCGGCCCCAGCATTTT | CASSMGGDNRPQHF | TRBV19 | . | . | TRBJ1-5
TGTGCCAGTAGTATCCGGCCGGGTCAAGAGACCCAGTACTTC | CASSIRPGQETQYF | TRBV19 | . | . | TRBJ2-5
TGTGCCTCGACAACCTCCTACGAGCAGTACTTC | CASTTSYEQYF | TRBV28 | . | . | TRBJ2-7
TGTGCCAGCAGCGCCCGACGGACAGGGGAAGGCTACACCTTC | CASSARRTGEGYTF | TRBV7-3 | . | TRBD1 | TRBJ1-2
TGTGCCAGCAGCCCGAATTTTCCCGGGGAACCCTACAATGAGCAGTTCTTC | CASSPNFPGEPYNEQFF | TRBV7-2 | . | . | TRBJ2-1
TGTGCCAGTCGGGACCCGGGAGACTATGGCTACACCTTC | CASRDPGDYGYTF | TRBV6-5 | . | . | TRBJ1-2
TGTGCCAGCAGCGTGGGTGGGGGACTCGGAGAGACCCAGTACTTC | CASSVGGGLGETQYF | TRBV5-6 | . | . | TRBJ2-5
TGTGCCAGCAGCCAGGGACTGTCTAGCAATCAGCCCCAGCATTTT | CASSQGLSSNQPQHF | TRBV5-5 | once | . | TRBJ1-5
TGTGCCAGCAGCCCGGGGACAGCCGAGAGACGAGAGACCCAGTACTTC | CASSPGTAERRETQYF | TRBV7-2 | . | TRBD1 | TRBJ2-5
TGCGCCAGCAGCTACGGGACAGGGACACTTGGCGAGCAGTACTTC | CASSYGTGTLGEQYF | TRBV5-1 | once | TRBD1 | TRBJ2-7
TGTGCCAGCAGGAGCGGACTGGATTACAATGAGCAGTTCTTC | CASRSGLDYNEQFF | TRBV27 | . | . | TRBJ2-1
TGTGCCAGCAGTCATAGCGTAGGGACTAGCGGCACAGATACGCAGTATTTT | CASSHSVGTSGTDTQYF | TRBV7-9 | . | TRBD2 | TRBJ2-3
TGTGCCACCAGCAGAGATACGATAAGGGGTTGGGCAGATACGCAGTATTTT | CATSRDTIRGWADTQYF | TRBV15 | . | . | TRBJ2-3
TGTGCCAGCACCCCCCTAATGACAGGAGCTAATTCACCCCTCCACTTT | CASTPLMTGANSPLHF | TRBV27 | few | . | TRBJ1-6
TGTGCCAGCAGCTGGGACACGCGCCATGAAAAACTGTTTTTT | CASSWDTRHEKLFF | TRBV5-5 | few | . | TRBJ1-4
TGTGCCAGCAGCTTAGAAGGGACAGGGGGCGCAACCCTCCACTTT | CASSLEGTGGATLHF | TRBV7-2 | . | TRBD1 | TRBJ1-6
TGTGCCAGCAGTTACCTTCTAGCCTCTGAGCAGTTCTTC | CASSYLLASEQFF | TRBV6-2/TRBV6-3 | . | . | TRBJ2-1
TGTGCCAGCAGCTTAACAGGGATCAACACTGAAGCTTTCTTT | CASSLTGINTEAFF | TRBV11-2 | once | . | TRBJ1-1